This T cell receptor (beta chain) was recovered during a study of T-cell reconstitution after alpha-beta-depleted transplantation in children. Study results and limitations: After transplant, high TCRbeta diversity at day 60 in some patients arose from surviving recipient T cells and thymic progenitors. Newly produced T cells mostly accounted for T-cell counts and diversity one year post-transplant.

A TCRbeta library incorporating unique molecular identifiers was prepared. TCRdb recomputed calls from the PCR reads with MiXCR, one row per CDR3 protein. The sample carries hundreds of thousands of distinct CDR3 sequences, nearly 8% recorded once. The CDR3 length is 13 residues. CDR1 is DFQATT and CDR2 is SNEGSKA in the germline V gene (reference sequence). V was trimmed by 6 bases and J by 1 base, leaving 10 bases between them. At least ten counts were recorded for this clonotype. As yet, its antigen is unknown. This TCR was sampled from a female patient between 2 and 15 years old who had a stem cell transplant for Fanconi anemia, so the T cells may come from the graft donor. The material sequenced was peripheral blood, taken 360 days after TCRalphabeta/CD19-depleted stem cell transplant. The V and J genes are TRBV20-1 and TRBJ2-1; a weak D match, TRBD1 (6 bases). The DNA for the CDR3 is TGCAGTGCCCCACAGGGTTCCTACAATGAGCAGTTCTTC. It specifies CSAPQGSYNEQFF.